This TCR beta chain was captured in a study of blood T cells in healthy people across ages. Notes on the study in general: Possibly confounding the expanded clonotype changes was the fact that donor CMV status was unknown. Unsorted PBMCs blocked a conclusive comparison of naive and antigen-experienced cells.

In regard to this clonotype: Its cognate antigen is unknown.

A second PCR, run for roughly 7 to 11 cycles, used a sample-barcoded 5' primer plus a J-beta primer mix. Every molecule of cDNA carried a tag from a template-switch adaptor with 12 random nucleotides. TCRdb itself ran the 5' RACE reads through MiXCR, one entry per CDR3 protein. Of some 1.8 million distinct CDR3 sequences in the sample, around 42% were seen once. Germline CDR1 LGHNT, CDR2 FRNRAP. CDR3 length: 18 residues. V lost 0 bases and J lost 6, with 18 bases in between. The study drew donors from healthy Caucasian individuals in Russia aged roughly 6 to 100. Sequenced: blood. The clonotype originates from a human donor in good health. This chain connects TRBV12-5 to TRBJ1-6; D remains ambiguous. The chain's CDR3 is CASGLVLPVGSRNSPLHF. The CDR3 bases are TGTGCTAGTGGTTTGGTACTCCCGGTGGGATCGCGTAATTCACCCCTCCACTTT.